The 25 T cell receptor beta chains below were found in one sample sequenced in a study of spatial heterogeneity in lung cancer. TCRdb used MiXCR to reprocess the 5' RACE reads, holding one entry per CDR3 protein. The sample lists a few thousand distinct CDR3 sequences; approximately 3.9% were seen once. The time point here: sample taken at primary tumor resection. The specimen comprised normal lung tissue next to the tumor, sampled at surgery. Every receptor here comes from a male donor with early-stage non-small cell lung cancer.

This clonotype is labeled as medium-sized. This rearrangement joins TRBV20-1 to TRBJ2-1; the match to TRBD2 covers 9 bases. The J segment lost 0 bases and the V segment lost 6 bases, leaving 9 bases of the junction unmatched. Looked up from germline, CDR1 is DFQATT and CDR2 is SNEGSKA (reference sequence). The CDR3 is 16 amino acids. The CDR3 DNA follows: TGCAGTGCCTCACCAGCGGGAGGCCCCTCCTACAATGAGCAGTTCTTC. Protein: CSASPAGGPSYNEQFF.

By its share, this clonotype is medium-sized. The chain joins TRBV2 to TRBJ2-2; D uncertain. The CDR3 has 16 amino acids. V lost 2 bases and J lost 4, with 14 bases in between. CDR1 and CDR2 (germline): SNHLY, FYNNEI. This CDR3 reads CASSESSPHATGELFF. CDR3 DNA sequence: TGTGCCAGCAGTGAATCCAGCCCACACGCCACCGGGGAGCTGTTTTTT.

This clonotype is medium-sized within its sample. The chain couples TRBV29-1 to TRBJ1-1; D perhaps matches TRBD1 (5 bases). The CDR3 length is 14 residues. V lost 7 bases and J 0 bases, leaving 15 bases between the germline ends. Per germline, CDR1 SQVTM and CDR2 ANQGSEA. The CDR3 is CSADEGVMNTEAFF. The CDR3 DNA reads as TGCAGCGCGGACGAAGGGGTGATGAACACTGAAGCTTTCTTT.

This clonotype rates as medium-sized. In nucleotides, the CDR3 is TGCAGCGTATACCGGGGACAATGGGCAGATACGCAGTATTTT. It codes for CSVYRGQWADTQYF. The rearrangement links TRBV29-1 to TRBJ2-3; TRBD1 is a possible D gene (6 bases). V gave up 6 bases and J gave up 4 bases, with 17 bases separating them. The length of the CDR3 is 14 residues. In germline, CDR1 is SQVTM, CDR2 ANQGSEA.

By frequency in the sample, this clonotype is medium-sized. The V call is TRBV12-3 or TRBV12-4, the J call TRBJ1-2, with unresolved D. The CDR3 totals 13 residues. V lost 6 bases and J lost 8, with 16 bases in between. The CDR3 reads CASSLYEGEGYTF. The CDR3, as DNA: TGTGCCAGCAGCCTTTACGAGGGCGAAGGCTACACCTTC.

This clonotype is medium-sized by share. The rearrangement links TRBV7-9 to TRBJ1-1; 7 bases match TRBD1. V was pared by 6 bases and J by 10 bases, with 8 bases of the junction left unmatched. Germline lookup yields CDR1 SEHNR and CDR2 FQNEAQ (reference sequence). The CDR3 is 12 residues long. DNA of the CDR3: TGTGCCAGCAGAAATAGGGGGCAGGGAGCTTTCTTT. The encoded protein is CASRNRGQGAFF.

There are a few counts of this clonotype. The V call is TRBV5-5, the J call TRBJ2-3; 8 positions match TRBD2. V gave up 1 base and J gave up 4 bases; unmatched junction bases: 5. The CDR3 length is 15 residues. CDR1 is SGHKS, CDR2 YYEKEE, per germline (reference sequence). CDR3 sequence reads: CASSLKGGGPDTQYF. CDR3 nucleotides: TGTGCCAGCAGCTTGAAAGGCGGGGGGCCAGATACGCAGTATTTT.

This clonotype was found many times. The chain couples TRBV2 to TRBJ2-7; 9 bases fit TRBD1. Germline V gene lookup returns CDR1 SNHLY and CDR2 FYNNEI. V shed 8 bases, J shed 4 bases, and the junction held 6 bases outside the gene matches. The CDR3 sequence is 13 residues long. The CDR3 is CASLGDREYEQYF. CDR3 coding DNA: TGTGCCAGCCTGGGGGACAGGGAATACGAGCAGTACTTC.

This clonotype appeared many times. The rearrangement uses TRBV12-3 or TRBV12-4 and TRBJ1-1, with TRBD1 as a possible D gene (5 bases). CDR3 length: 15 residues. V was clipped by 8 bases and J by 5 bases, with 21 bases between them. Written as DNA, the CDR3 is TGTGCCAGCGGGTCCGGGGTAGGGGTGCGAACTGAAGCTTTCTTT. Amino acid sequence: CASGSGVGVRTEAFF.

This chain links TRBV29-1 with TRBJ2-2, with TRBD1 matching 10 bases. Germline CDR1 and CDR2: SQVTM and ANQGSEA. V lost 8 bases, J lost 7 bases, and 13 bases stayed unmatched. The CDR3 sequence is 15 residues long. The CDR3 DNA reads TGCAGCACCTTACGGACAGGGGGTGGGGGCGGGGAGCTGTTTTTT. Translation gives CSTLRTGGGGGELFF.

This clonotype is classed as large. This chain links TRBV11-2 with TRBJ1-1; D is perhaps TRBD1 (5 bases). The CDR3 spans 15 residues. Germline V CDR1 and CDR2: SGHAT, FQNNGV. V was pared by 1 base and J by 8 bases, with 17 bases between. CDR3 DNA sequence: TGTGCCAGCAGCTTAGGTACGATGGGGCAGGCCGAAGCTTTCTTT. Its translation is CASSLGTMGQAEAFF.

This clonotype was picked up many times. The V and J genes are TRBV19 and TRBJ2-3; D may correspond to TRBD1 or TRBD2 (5 bases each). Germline loops: CDR1 LNHDA, CDR2 SQIVND (reference sequence). The CDR3 is 14 residues long. Deletions cut 5 bases from V and 6 bases from J, with 15 bases between. In nucleotides, the CDR3 is TGTGCCAGTAGTCATCAGGGACCCCCCGATACGCAGTATTTT. The encoded protein is CASSHQGPPDTQYF. The whole variable domain, remainder taken from reference TRBV19 and TRBJ2-3, is DGGITQSPKYLFRKEGQNVTLSCEQNLNHDAMYWYRQDPGQGLRLIYYSQIVNDFQKGDIAEGYSVSREKKESFPLTVTSAQKNPTAFYLCASSHQGPPDTQYFGPGTRLTVL.

This clonotype has more than one count but fewer than ten. The chain combines TRBV5-1 with TRBJ2-1; 9 positions match TRBD2. Germline CDR1 is SGHRS and CDR2 is YFSETQ. Trimming at V came to 4 bases and at J to 5 bases, leaving 10 bases not matched to a gene. This CDR3 has 16 residues. The CDR3 sequence is CASSPSGLAGNNEQFF. CDR3 sequence (DNA): TGCGCCAGCAGCCCATCGGGGCTAGCGGGGAACAATGAGCAGTTCTTC.

The rearrangement links TRBV12-5 to TRBJ1-5; D gene uncertain. Per the germline V gene, CDR1 is LGHNT and CDR2 is FRNRAP. This CDR3 has 11 amino acids. V was clipped by 7 bases and J by 5 bases, with 6 bases between them. CDR3 amino acids: CASVPYQPQHF. In DNA, the CDR3 is TGTGCTAGTGTTCCGTATCAGCCCCAGCATTTT. Supplemented by reference TRBV12-5 and TRBJ1-5, the full variable domain reads DARVTQTPRHKVTEMGQEVTMRCQPILGHNTVFWYRQTMMQGLELLAYFRNRAPLDDSGMPKDRFSAEMPDATLATLKIQPSEPRDSAVYFCASVPYQPQHFGDGTRLSIL.

This clonotype ranks as medium-sized (0.01 to 0.1%). The chain is built from TRBV15 and TRBJ1-3, with D hard to call. The germline V and J ends were trimmed by 1 base and 5 bases, with 12 bases remaining between them. Germline V gene lookup returns CDR1 LNHNV and CDR2 YYDKDF (reference sequence). The CDR3 spans 15 residues. CDR3 coding DNA: TGTGCCACCAGCAGAGGTACGGGATCTCGAAACACCATATATTTT. Its protein is CATSRGTGSRNTIYF.

This clonotype occurred many times. The chain combines TRBV19 with TRBJ2-1; D call uncertain. The CDR3 loop spans 13 amino acids. Germline CDR1 and CDR2: LNHDA and SQIVND (reference sequence). Trimming cost V 4 bases and J 6 bases, with 10 bases left between them. The DNA for the CDR3 is TGTGCCAGTAGTAAGAATCGAGTCAATGAGCAGTTCTTC. It yields the protein CASSKNRVNEQFF.

This clonotype was found many times. The chain recombines TRBV27 with TRBJ2-2; 9 bases agree with TRBD1. Germline CDR1 is MNHEY and CDR2 is SMNVEV (reference sequence). This CDR3 spans 13 amino acids. V lost 7 bases and J lost 4; bases outside the gene matches: 1. The CDR3 protein is CASMDRGTGELFF. CDR3 coding DNA: TGTGCCAGCATGGACAGGGGCACCGGGGAGCTGTTTTTT.

Comments on this clonotype: This may arise from a read error, as a much more abundant clone is one base away. The chain recombines TRBV28 with TRBJ1-2, with D possibly matching TRBD1 (5 bases). This CDR3 contains 15 residues. Germline V lookup: CDR1 MDHEN, CDR2 SYDVKM. CDR3 sequence reads: CTSSRDIRQFYGYTF. In DNA, the CDR3 is TGTACCAGCAGCCGTGATATTAGACAGTTCTATGGCTACACCTTC.

By proportion, this clonotype is medium-sized. The gene calls are TRBV20-1 and TRBJ1-2, with D perhaps TRBD1 (5 bases). Trimming took 0 bases from V and 8 from J, leaving 13 bases between them. Germline-derived CDR1 and CDR2 are DFQATT and SNEGSKA (reference sequence). This CDR3 has 13 amino acids. As DNA, the CDR3 is TGCAGTGCTAGAGAATCAGGGAATGGCGGCTACACCTTC. It yields the protein CSARESGNGGYTF.

The CDR3 region has the DNA TGTGCCAGCAGCCAAGCGTTGAGGGACACTGAAGCTTTCTTT. It encodes CASSQALRDTEAFF. The J gene is TRBJ1-1, the V gene TRBV4-2; D is ambiguous. V was cut by 1 base and J by 3 bases, with 9 bases left in between. The germline CDR1 and CDR2 sequences are LGHNA and YNFKEQ. There are 14 residues in the CDR3.

This clonotype was seen ten or more times. This chain connects TRBV14 to TRBJ1-1; a weak D match, TRBD1 (6 bases). V was clipped by 4 bases and J by 6 bases, with 18 bases between them. Looked up from germline, CDR1 is SGHDN and CDR2 is FVKESK. This CDR3 contains 15 residues. This CDR3 is CASSPQLTGWAEAFF. CDR3 coding DNA: TGTGCCAGCAGCCCTCAATTGACAGGCTGGGCTGAAGCTTTCTTT. Based on the CDR3 plus reference TRBV14 and TRBJ1-1, the full variable domain is EAGVTQFPSHSVIEKGQTVTLRCDPISGHDNLYWYRRVMGKEIKFLLHFVKESKQDESGMPNNRFLAERTGGTYSTLKVQPAELEDSGVYFCASSPQLTGWAEAFFGQGTRLTVV.

This clonotype was counted ten times or more. This chain links TRBV2 with TRBJ2-3, with D maybe TRBD2 (7 bases). Germline assignment: CDR1 SNHLY and CDR2 FYNNEI. V was shortened by 3 bases and J by 6 bases, with 16 bases between the two germline ends. This CDR3 has 15 residues. In nucleotides, the CDR3 is TGTGCCAGCAGTGAGATCAGGGGAGCGGGGGATACGCAGTATTTT. It translates to CASSEIRGAGDTQYF.

By sample share, this clonotype is medium-sized. The V call is TRBV6-1, the J call TRBJ2-7, with D uncertain. This CDR3 is 14 amino acids long. The germline CDR1 and CDR2 sequences are MNHNS and SASEGT. The V and J ends lost 4 bases and 1 base respectively, with 11 bases between them. The CDR3 reads CASSVVDGSYEQYF. DNA of the CDR3: TGTGCCAGCAGTGTAGTTGACGGTTCCTACGAGCAGTACTTC.

This clonotype is medium-sized by share. This chain uses TRBV6-6 with TRBJ1-5; D is possibly TRBD1 (6 bases). The V end lost 6 bases, the J end lost 1 base, and 10 bases lay between the germline ends. Germline lookup yields CDR1 MNHNY and CDR2 SVGAGI (reference sequence). CDR3 length: 14 residues. The CDR3 protein is CASREGVSNQPQHF. The DNA of the CDR3 is TGTGCCAGCAGGGAGGGGGTCAGCAATCAGCCCCAGCATTTT.

This clonotype was seen repeatedly, ten times or more. The chain joins TRBV7-2 to TRBJ1-1; possibly TRBD1 for D (6 bases). CDR1 is SGHTA and CDR2 is FQGNSA in the germline V gene. Trimming pared 4 bases from V and 1 base from J, leaving 19 bases between. The CDR3 is 17 residues long. CDR3: CASSSRGGGARNTEAFF. For the CDR3, the DNA is TGTGCCAGCAGCTCTAGGGGGGGGGGCGCTCGGAACACTGAAGCTTTCTTT. The full variable domain, in which reference TRBV7-2 and TRBJ1-1 provide the parts outside the CDR3, is GAGVSQSPSNKVTEKGKDVELRCDPISGHTALYWYRQSLGQGLEFLIYFQGNSAPDKSGLPSDRFSAERTGGSVSTLTIQRTQQEDSAVYLCASSSRGGGARNTEAFFGQGTRLTVV.